The clone carrying this TCR beta chain was recorded at least ten times. Its antigen is not identified. This entry belongs to a study of response to subunit inactivated influenza vaccine. Study-wide findings and caveats: After each seasonal influenza vaccination, few new T cells are recruited, the authors suggested.

The V end was cut by 1 base, the J end by 1 base, with 7 bases between. CDR3 length: 14 residues. TCRdb analysed the RT-PCR reads with MiXCR anew, one entry per CDR3 protein. The table lists around 160,000 distinct CDR3 sequences, about a tenth of them singletons. This clonotype was obtained from a man aged 45-65 years who received an inactivated influenza vaccine. The input for sequencing was non-naive T cells sorted from PBMCs, taken roughly 45 days after vaccination. The rearrangement joins TRBV12-3 or TRBV12-4 to TRBJ1-1, with no clear D. CDR3 DNA: TGTGCCAGCAGTTTAGGGAACAGGAACACTGAAGCTTTCTTT. It codes for CASSLGNRNTEAFF.